Below, 10 T cell receptor beta chains from the same sample are listed, as sequenced in a study of T cell repertoires in ileal Crohn's disease. This table comes from immunoSEQ multiplex PCR, and its TCRdb copy is limited to in-frame clones, with some not included. This sample yields thousands of clones, of which around 70% are seen a single time; approximately 8.1% belongs to the top ten. Time point defined: neoterminal ileum biopsy at postoperative endoscopy, about 6 months after surgery. The sequencing sample was made of ileal tissue. The receptors originated from an adult with Crohn's disease.

The CDR3 protein is CASSLGHLNTEAFF. CDR3 nucleotides: TGTGCCAGTAGTTTGGGACACCTGAACACTGAAGCTTTCTTT. This chain uses TRBV19 with TRBJ1-1; D is possibly TRBD1 (6 bases). V lost 5 bases and J 0 bases, leaving 10 bases between the germline ends. This CDR3 is built from 14 residues. The germline V gene encodes CDR1 LNHDA and CDR2 SQIVND (reference sequence).

J is TRBJ2-7 and V is TRBV14; D gene uncertain. Germline V gives CDR1 SGHDN, CDR2 FVKESK. V was cut by 0 bases and J by 4 bases, with 13 bases left in between. CDR3 length: 15 residues. The CDR3 coding sequence is TGTGCCAGCAGCCAAGATCCGGCAGGTCGGTACGAGCAGTACTTC. Translating gives CASSQDPAGRYEQYF.

The chain recombines TRBV2 with TRBJ1-5; possibly TRBD1 for D (6 bases). The CDR3 spans 15 residues. Trimming shortened V by 1 base and J by 7 bases, and 14 bases separated the two germline ends. Germline CDR1 reads SNHLY; CDR2 reads FYNNEI. The CDR3 reads CASSEGRVQGQPQHF. The DNA for the CDR3 is TGTGCCAGCAGTGAAGGCAGGGTCCAGGGGCAGCCCCAGCATTTT.

J is TRBJ2-5 and V is TRBV30; TRBD2 agrees at 11 bases. In germline, CDR1 is GTSNPN, CDR2 SVGIG (reference sequence). With V trimmed by 1 base and J by 5 bases, 9 bases remained unmatched. This CDR3 region has 16 residues. The CDR3 DNA follows: TGTGCCTGGAGTGACCCACTAGCGGGGGTGTCGGAGACCCAGTACTTC. It translates to CAWSDPLAGVSETQYF.

The chain recombines TRBV9 with TRBJ1-2, with unresolved D. The CDR3 runs to 15 residues. V dropped 3 bases and J dropped 4 bases, with 16 bases sitting between them. CDR1 and CDR2 (germline): SGDLS, YYNGEE. This CDR3 is CASSDPPGVSYGYTF. The DNA for the CDR3 is TGTGCCAGCAGCGACCCCCCCGGGGTAAGCTATGGCTACACCTTC.

The gene calls are TRBV11-2 and TRBJ1-1; 8 bases align to TRBD1. Germline CDR1 and CDR2: SGHAT and FQNNGV. The V segment lost 3 bases and the J segment 5 bases; nucleotides outside the gene matches: 8. CDR3 length: 15 amino acids. The CDR3 loop is CASSFIRGRFTEAFF. The CDR3 DNA follows: TGTGCCAGCAGCTTCATCAGGGGGCGATTTACTGAAGCTTTCTTT.

The CDR3 is CASRSGQSTGELFF. CDR3 in DNA: TGTGCCAGTAGATCGGGACAGAGCACCGGGGAGCTGTTTTTT. The genes are TRBV19 and TRBJ2-2; 7 positions agree with TRBD1. Germline V gene lookup returns CDR1 LNHDA and CDR2 SQIVND (reference sequence). This CDR3 region has 14 residues. The V segment lost 6 bases and the J segment 4 bases; nucleotides outside the gene matches: 5.

The chain employs TRBV25-1 and TRBJ2-2; 7 positions agree with TRBD2. This CDR3 contains 15 residues. Germline V gives CDR1 MGHDK, CDR2 SYGVNS. The ends lost 5 bases at V and 4 bases at J; junction bases unmatched: 7. The CDR3 coding sequence is TGTGCCAGCAGTCCGGGACTAACCCCCACCGGGGAGCTGTTTTTT. It codes for CASSPGLTPTGELFF. The full variable domain, completed using reference TRBV25-1 and TRBJ2-2, is EADIYQTPRYLVIGTGKKITLECSQTMGHDKMYWYQQDPGMELHLIHYSYGVNSTEKGDLSSESTVSRIRTEHFPLTLESARPSHTSQYLCASSPGLTPTGELFFGEGSRLTVL.

The table lists this clone with a count of one. The chain uses TRBV5-1 and TRBJ1-6, with 7 bases that match TRBD1. V gave up 4 bases and J gave up 8 bases; unmatched junction bases: 6. Per the germline V gene, CDR1 is SGHRS and CDR2 is YFSETQ. CDR3 length: 14 amino acids. The CDR3 here is CASSPGTVYSPLHF. The CDR3 DNA reads as TGCGCCAGCAGCCCGGGGACAGTTTATTCACCCCTCCACTTT.

V usage is TRBV4-3 and J usage is TRBJ1-3, with D perhaps matching TRBD1 (5 bases). The CDR3 consists of 17 residues. V was shortened by 0 bases and J by 2 bases, with 14 bases between the two germline ends. In germline, CDR1 is LGHNA, CDR2 YSLEER. CDR3 DNA sequence: TGCGCCAGCAGCCAAGATCGGGTAGGAGGGGCTGGAAACACCATATATTTT. Its translation: CASSQDRVGGAGNTIYF.